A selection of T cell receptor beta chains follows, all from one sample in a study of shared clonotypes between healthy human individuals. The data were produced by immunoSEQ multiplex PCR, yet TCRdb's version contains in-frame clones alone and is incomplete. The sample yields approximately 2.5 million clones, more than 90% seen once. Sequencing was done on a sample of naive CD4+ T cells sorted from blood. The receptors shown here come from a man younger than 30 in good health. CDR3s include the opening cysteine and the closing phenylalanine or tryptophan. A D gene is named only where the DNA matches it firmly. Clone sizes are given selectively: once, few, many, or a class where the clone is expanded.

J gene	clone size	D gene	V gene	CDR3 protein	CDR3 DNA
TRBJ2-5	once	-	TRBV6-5	CASSYSHATSQETQYF	TGTGCCAGCAGTTACTCGCACGCGACTTCCCAAGAGACCCAGTACTTC
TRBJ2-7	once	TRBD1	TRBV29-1	CSVTGTAYEQYF	TGCAGCGTTACCGGGACAGCCTACGAGCAGTACTTC
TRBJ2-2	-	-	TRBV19	CASRPGFLNTGELFF	TGTGCCAGTAGGCCGGGATTCTTGAACACCGGGGAGCTGTTTTTT
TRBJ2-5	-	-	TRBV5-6	CASSLGGEETQYF	TGTGCCAGCAGCTTGGGAGGGGAAGAGACCCAGTACTTC
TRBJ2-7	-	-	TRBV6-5	CASSYSQHSEQYF	TGTGCCAGCAGTTACTCGCAGCACAGCGAGCAGTACTTC
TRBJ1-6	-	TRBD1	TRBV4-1	CASSQEKQGWYSYNSPLHF	TGCGCCAGCAGCCAAGAGAAACAGGGGTGGTACTCCTATAATTCACCCCTCCACTTT
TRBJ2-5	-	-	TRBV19	CASSISVGGETQYF	TGTGCCAGTAGTATATCTGTAGGGGGGGAGACCCAGTACTTC
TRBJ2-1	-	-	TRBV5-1	CASSLASRGGYNEQFF	TGCGCCAGCAGCTTGGCCTCCAGGGGAGGCTACAATGAGCAGTTCTTC
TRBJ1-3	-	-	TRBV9	CASSVEATGMVNTIYF	TGTGCCAGCAGCGTAGAAGCGACAGGAATGGTAAACACCATATATTTT
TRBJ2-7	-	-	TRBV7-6	CASSFGLSYEQYF	TGTGCCAGCAGCTTCGGACTATCCTACGAGCAGTACTTC
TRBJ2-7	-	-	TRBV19	CASSFQLGPKRGEQYF	TGTGCCAGTAGTTTCCAACTAGGGCCCAAAAGGGGGGAGCAGTACTTC
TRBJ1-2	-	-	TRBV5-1	CVRVVRVYGYTF	TGCGTAAGGGTAGTTCGAGTCTATGGCTACACCTTC
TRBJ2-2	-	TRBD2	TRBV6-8	CASSPRLASSGGDTGELFF	TGTGCCAGCAGCCCAAGATTGGCCTCTAGCGGGGGGGACACCGGGGAGCTGTTTTTT
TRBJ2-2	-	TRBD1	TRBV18	CASSPSGTGSTGELFF	TGTGCCAGCTCACCATCCGGGACAGGGTCCACCGGGGAGCTGTTTTTT
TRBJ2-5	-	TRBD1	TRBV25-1	CASSELETGGETQYF	TGTGCCAGCAGTGAGTTGGAGACAGGGGGAGAGACCCAGTACTTC
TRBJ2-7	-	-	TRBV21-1	CASSKAQMQVHEQYF	TGTGCCAGCAGCAAAGCGCAAATGCAGGTCCATGAGCAGTACTTC
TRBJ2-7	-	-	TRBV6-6	CASTQREGSSYEQYF	TGTGCCAGCACCCAGCGCGAGGGAAGCTCCTACGAGCAGTACTTC
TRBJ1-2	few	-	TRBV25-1	CASSEATYGYTF	TGTGCCAGCAGTGAGGCGACGTATGGCTACACCTTC
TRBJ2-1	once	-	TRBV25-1	CASRSGAYNEQFF	TGTGCCAGCCGGAGCGGAGCCTACAATGAGCAGTTCTTC
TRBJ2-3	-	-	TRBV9	CASSVEAAGVTQYF	TGTGCCAGCAGCGTAGAGGCCGCAGGGGTTACGCAGTATTTT
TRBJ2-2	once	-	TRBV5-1	CASSLGSWNTGELFF	TGCGCCAGCAGCTTGGGCAGCTGGAACACCGGGGAGCTGTTTTTT
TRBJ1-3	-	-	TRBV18	CASSPGADGNTIYF	TGTGCCAGCTCACCAGGGGCGGACGGAAACACCATATATTTT
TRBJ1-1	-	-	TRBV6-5	CASSSGRLNTEAFF	TGTGCCAGCAGCTCCGGACGGTTGAACACTGAAGCTTTCTTT
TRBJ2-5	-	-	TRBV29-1	CSVEGFGGRQETQYF	TGCAGCGTTGAAGGGTTCGGGGGGCGTCAAGAGACCCAGTACTTC
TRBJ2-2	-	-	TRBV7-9	CASSLEVTNTGELFF	TGTGCCAGCAGCTTAGAGGTCACCAACACCGGGGAGCTGTTTTTT
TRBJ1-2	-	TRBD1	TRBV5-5	CASSLGQGLDGYTF	TGTGCCAGCAGCTTGGGACAGGGTTTGGATGGCTACACCTTC
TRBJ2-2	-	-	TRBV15	CATSRERGRNTGELFF	TGTGCCACCAGCAGAGAGAGGGGCCGGAACACCGGGGAGCTGTTTTTT